Presented here are 27 T cell receptor beta chains from one specimen sequenced in a study of T cell responses to AZD1222 COVID-19 vaccine. The repertoire was sequenced with immunoSEQ multiplex PCR; TCRdb's copy has only in-frame clones and lacks some. This table has approximately 61,000 clones, 81% appearing once. Sequencing used peripheral blood, obtained 28 days after the second AZD1222 dose. The receptors were gathered from an adult who received the AZD1222 COVID-19 vaccine.

This clone was counted between two and nine times. This chain connects TRBV10-3 to TRBJ2-3; no reliable D call. V lost 0 bases to trimming and J lost 2 bases, with 9 bases between them. The germline CDR1 and CDR2 sequences are ENHRY and SYGVKD. The CDR3 is made up of 15 amino acids. The CDR3 loop is CAISESESNTDTQYF. The CDR3 DNA is TGTGCCATCAGTGAGTCGGAGAGCAACACAGATACGCAGTATTTT.

This sequence joins TRBV3-1 (or the pseudogene TRBV3-2) and TRBJ2-2, with D possibly TRBD2 on 6 matching bases. This CDR3 has 16 amino acids. V shed 1 base and J shed 5 bases, with 14 bases lying between them. Per the germline V gene, CDR1 is LGHDT and CDR2 is YNNKEL (reference sequence). The CDR3 protein is CASSQVAGRRTGELFF. CDR3 nucleotide sequence: TGTGCCAGCAGCCAAGTGGCCGGGAGAAGGACCGGGGAGCTGTTTTTT.

This clone occurred a few times. The V and J genes are TRBV27 and TRBJ2-2; 10 bases align to TRBD1. The J segment lost 11 bases and the V segment lost 3 bases, leaving 12 bases of the junction unmatched. The CDR3 runs to 16 residues. Per germline, CDR1 MNHEY and CDR2 SMNVEV (reference sequence). CDR3 sequence (DNA): TGTGCCAGCAGTTTCGGGGGGACAGGGGCCCGGGGCGAGCTGTTTTTT. This sequence encodes CASSFGGTGARGELFF.

The sample holds a few counts of this clone. The rearrangement uses TRBV10-3 and TRBJ1-5; D not resolved. There are 12 residues in the CDR3. The V gene lost 8 bases and the J gene lost 3 bases, with 8 bases spanning the gap. CDR1 is ENHRY, CDR2 SYGVKD, per germline. In nucleotides, the CDR3 is TGTGCCATCGGCGAGGACAATCAGCCCCAGCATTTT. Translation gives CAIGEDNQPQHF.

The chain couples TRBV6-4 to TRBJ1-5; D ambiguous. CDR1 MRHNA and CDR2 SNTAGT come from the germline V gene. Between the trimmed V and J ends, which lost 7 bases and 0 bases, there was a span of 13 bases. The CDR3 is made up of 15 amino acids. The CDR3 DNA reads TGTGCCAGCAACGGGCCGGTTTATAGCAATCAGCCCCAGCATTTT. Translating it yields CASNGPVYSNQPQHF.

V usage is TRBV6-6 and J usage is TRBJ2-1, with 9 nucleotides matching TRBD2. The V gene end was trimmed by 7 bases and the J gene end by 4 bases; junction bases not matched to a gene: 8. CDR3 size: 15 residues. Germline-derived CDR1 and CDR2 are MNHNY and SVGAGI (reference sequence). The chain's CDR3 is CASTKGAGGYNEQFF. DNA of the CDR3: TGTGCCAGCACCAAGGGAGCGGGAGGTTACAATGAGCAGTTCTTC.

V is TRBV7-9 and J is TRBJ2-1; D remains ambiguous. The CDR3 length is 13 residues. The V end was cut by 1 base, the J end by 1 base, with 2 bases between. Germline values: CDR1 SEHNR, CDR2 FQNEAQ (reference sequence). The CDR3 loop is CASSLGSYNEQFF. The CDR3, as DNA: TGTGCCAGCAGCTTAGGTTCCTACAATGAGCAGTTCTTC.

This chain uses TRBV28 with TRBJ1-5; no definite D call. With 5 bases removed from V and 2 bases from J, the gap between germline ends came to 10 bases. The CDR3 extends over 14 amino acids. CDR1 MDHEN and CDR2 SYDVKM come from the germline V gene. CDR3 DNA: TGTGCCAGCAGTGACCCCCCGGGCAATCAGCCCCAGCATTTT. This translates into CASSDPPGNQPQHF.

The chain has TRBV12-3 or TRBV12-4 and TRBJ2-3, with D tentatively TRBD1 (5 bases). The V end lost 7 bases, the J end lost 5 bases, and 13 bases lay between the germline ends. CDR3 length: 13 residues. Here the CDR3 DNA reads TGTGCCAGCACCTCGATAGACAGAGATACGCAGTATTTT. As protein: CASTSIDRDTQYF.

In this sample, this clone turned up a few times. V usage is TRBV4-2 and J usage is TRBJ1-2; 9 nucleotides match TRBD1. This CDR3 spans 16 amino acids. The trim removed 3 bases at V and 8 bases at J, leaving 13 bases unmatched. In germline, CDR1 is LGHNA, CDR2 YNFKEQ. The CDR3, as DNA: TGTGCCAGCAGCCAGGTATCCGGGACAGGGTTTTGGGGCTACACCTTC. Its translation: CASSQVSGTGFWGYTF.

The chain is built from TRBV18 and TRBJ2-7, with D hard to call. Trimming took 3 bases from V and 1 from J, leaving 4 bases between them. This CDR3 is 12 amino acids long. Germline CDR1 and CDR2: KGHSH and LQKENI. For the CDR3, the DNA is TGTGCCAGCTCACCGGCATCCTACGAGCAGTACTTC. It specifies CASSPASYEQYF.

V usage is TRBV5-1 and J usage is TRBJ2-3, with D uncertain. V lost 2 bases, J lost 3 bases, and 13 bases lay in between. CDR1 is SGHRS, CDR2 YFSETQ, per germline. CDR3 length: 15 residues. The chain's CDR3 is CASSLSQFGTDTQYF. CDR3 in DNA: TGCGCCAGCAGCTTATCCCAATTTGGTACAGATACGCAGTATTTT.

The chain joins TRBV6-5 to TRBJ1-2, with D possibly being TRBD1 (5 bases). The CDR3 is 13 residues long. Germline CDR1 reads MNHEY; CDR2 reads SVGAGI. The V gene lost 5 bases and the J gene lost 4 bases, with 11 bases spanning the gap. CDR3 nucleotide sequence: TGTGCCAGCAGTAGGGGCGCCGCCTATGGCTACACCTTC. It translates to CASSRGAAYGYTF.

The sample holds a few counts of this clone. The chain is built from TRBV7-9 and TRBJ2-7, with 10 nucleotides matching TRBD1. V shed 5 bases, J shed 3 bases, and the junction held 7 bases outside the gene matches. The CDR3 is made up of 15 amino acids. In germline, CDR1 is SEHNR, CDR2 FQNEAQ (reference sequence). As DNA, the CDR3 is TGTGCCAGCAGCCACTGGACAGGGGGTATCTACGAGCAGTACTTC. It codes for CASSHWTGGIYEQYF.

The chain combines TRBV15 with TRBJ2-5; no firm D call. Germline CDR1 is LNHNV and CDR2 is YYDKDF (reference sequence). The CDR3 sequence is 13 residues long. Trimming took off 3 bases at V and 3 bases at J, with 8 bases between the two ends. CDR3 nucleotides: TGTGCCACCAGCAGCGGGCGTGAAGAGACCCAGTACTTC. Protein product: CATSSGREETQYF.

CDR3 DNA: TGTGCCAGCAGACAACTTCTGAACACTGAAGCTTTCTTT. The encoded protein is CASRQLLNTEAFF. V is TRBV28 and J is TRBJ1-1, with D hard to call. Trimming took 6 bases from V and 0 from J, leaving 8 bases between them. CDR1 MDHEN and CDR2 SYDVKM come from the germline V gene. The CDR3 is 13 residues long.

V is TRBV6-5 and J is TRBJ2-7, with D maybe TRBD2 (5 bases). Looked up from germline, CDR1 is MNHEY and CDR2 is SVGAGI. The ends were cut back, 5 bases at V and 4 bases at J, with 12 bases in the middle. This CDR3 region has 13 residues. In DNA, the CDR3 is TGTGCCAGCAGTCCTTCCGGGAATTACGAGCAGTACTTC. Amino acid sequence: CASSPSGNYEQYF.

V gene TRBV2 combines with J gene TRBJ2-1, with 11 bases fitting TRBD2. The CDR3 runs 15 residues. Germline CDR1 is SNHLY and CDR2 is FYNNEI. Germline trimming cut 0 bases from V and 6 bases from J; bases unmatched to any gene: 1. The CDR3 DNA follows: TGTGCCAGCAGTGAAGCACTAGCGGGAGTCAATGAGCAGTTCTTC. Translation gives CASSEALAGVNEQFF.

The chain employs TRBV27 and TRBJ2-3, with TRBD1 matching 8 bases. V dropped 6 bases and J dropped 1; count of bases not matched to a gene: 9. This CDR3 spans 16 amino acids. Germline V gene sequence: CDR1 MNHEY, CDR2 SMNVEV (reference sequence). CDR3: CASRSTKTGGTDTQYF. The CDR3 nucleotides read TGTGCCAGCAGGTCCACCAAGACAGGGGGCACAGATACGCAGTATTTT.

The V call is TRBV5-1, the J call TRBJ2-7; TRBD2 matches at 15 bases. This CDR3 contains 17 residues. Trimming removed 4 bases from V and 2 bases from J; junction bases left unmatched: 7. The V gene's germline CDR1 is SGHRS and CDR2 YFSETQ. The CDR3 loop reads CASSRGLAGGKAYEQYF. Written as DNA, the CDR3 is TGCGCCAGCAGCCGTGGACTAGCGGGAGGGAAGGCCTACGAGCAGTACTTC.

CDR3 nucleotide sequence: TGTGCCAGCAGGACGAGGACAGGGATGAACGAGCAGTACTTC. Its protein product is CASRTRTGMNEQYF. The genes are TRBV6-5 and TRBJ2-7; 8 bases fit TRBD1. V trimming: 6 bases; J trimming: 5 bases; junction bases outside the gene matches: 9. The germline V gene has CDR1 MNHEY and CDR2 SVGAGI. This CDR3 is built from 14 residues.

J is TRBJ1-2 and V is TRBV7-3; D gene ambiguous. Germline V gene data show CDR1 as SGHTA and CDR2 as FQGTGA. This CDR3 region has 13 residues. V lost 4 bases, J lost 5 bases, and 11 bases lay in between. The CDR3 here is CASSSASGYGYTF. The CDR3 DNA follows: TGTGCCAGCAGCTCGGCCTCGGGTTATGGCTACACCTTC.

This clone has only a few counts. The chain couples TRBV15 to TRBJ1-5; maybe TRBD1 (6 bases). Trimming stripped 1 base from V and 7 bases from J, with 17 bases between. Germline V gene data show CDR1 as LNHNV and CDR2 as YYDKDF (reference sequence). The CDR3 covers 16 residues. This chain's CDR3 is CATSRALAGVGQPQHF. DNA of the CDR3: TGTGCCACCAGCAGAGCCTTGGCAGGGGTCGGACAGCCCCAGCATTTT.

DNA of the CDR3: TGTGCCAGCAGTGAACCGGGGCGCACCATAGCCAAAAACATTCAGTACTTC. Translation: CASSEPGRTIAKNIQYF. The chain joins TRBV6-1 to TRBJ2-4; D could derive from TRBD1 or TRBD2 (5 bases each). The ends were cut back, 2 bases at V and 0 bases at J, with 14 bases in the middle. Germline assignment: CDR1 MNHNS and CDR2 SASEGT. This CDR3 has 17 amino acids.

The J gene is TRBJ2-2, the V gene TRBV19; D is uncertain. This CDR3 has 11 amino acids. Trimming removed 7 bases at V and 6 bases at J, with 6 bases between. Germline V gene lookup returns CDR1 LNHDA and CDR2 SQIVND (reference sequence). DNA for the CDR3: TGTGCCAGTAACCTCCCCGGGGAGCTGTTTTTT. It yields the protein CASNLPGELFF.

There are a few counts of this clone. The V gene is TRBV18, the J gene TRBJ1-5, with 7 bases aligning to TRBD1. The J segment lost 3 bases and the V segment lost 3 bases, leaving 5 bases of the junction unmatched. CDR1 and CDR2 (germline): KGHSH, LQKENI. This CDR3 has 15 residues. The CDR3 DNA follows: TGTGCCAGCTCACCGGACAGGCCCCCCAATCAGCCCCAGCATTTT. It translates to CASSPDRPPNQPQHF.

The V gene is TRBV5-1, the J gene TRBJ2-7; no definite D call. Germline values: CDR1 SGHRS, CDR2 YFSETQ. The V gene lost 0 bases and the J gene lost 4 bases, with 5 bases spanning the gap. The CDR3 loop spans 12 amino acids. CDR3 amino acids: CASSLEPYEQYF. The CDR3 DNA reads TGCGCCAGCAGCTTGGAACCTTACGAGCAGTACTTC.